This T cell receptor beta chain appears in the sequencing data of a study of identical twins. Whole-study findings and limits: For zero-insertion analyses, partial confounding could come from invariant MAIT and iNKT cells.

One entry per CDR3 protein, called by TCRdb with MiXCR from the 5' RACE reads. The sample contains about 520,000 distinct CDR3 sequences, 20% to 25% of which appear only once. A remark on this clonotype: Its antigen is undetermined.

This same sample was also taken into another study, of T cells expressing NK-cell markers. That source adds: Obtained from sorted CD3+CD56+NKG2C+, CD3+CD56+NKG2C- and CD3+CD56-NKG2C+ T cells were the TCR beta repertoires. The same clonotypes also predominated in the CD3+CD56-NKG2C+ fraction of several donors.

Material: CD4+ T cells sorted from blood. The clonotype originates from a woman aged 18-29 years in good health.

CDR3 bases: TGCAGCGTCGCGACAGTTCCGAACACCGGGGAGCTGTTTTTT. Translation: CSVATVPNTGELFF. The rearrangement uses TRBV29-1 and TRBJ2-2; a possible D gene is TRBD1 (5 bases). V dropped 6 bases and J dropped 0 bases, with 11 bases sitting between them. Looked up from germline, CDR1 is SQVTM and CDR2 is ANQGSEA. The CDR3 loop spans 14 amino acids.